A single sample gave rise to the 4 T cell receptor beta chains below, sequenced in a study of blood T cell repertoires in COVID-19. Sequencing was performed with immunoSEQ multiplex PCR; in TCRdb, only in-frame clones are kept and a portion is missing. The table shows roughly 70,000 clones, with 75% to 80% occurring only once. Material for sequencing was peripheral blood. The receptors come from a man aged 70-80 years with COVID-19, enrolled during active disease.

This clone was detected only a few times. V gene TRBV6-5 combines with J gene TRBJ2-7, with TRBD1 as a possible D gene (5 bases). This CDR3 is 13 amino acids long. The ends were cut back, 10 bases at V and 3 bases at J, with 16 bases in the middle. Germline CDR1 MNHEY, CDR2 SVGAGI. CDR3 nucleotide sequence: TGTGCCATTTCACAGGTTCCGATCTACGAGCAGTACTTC. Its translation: CAISQVPIYEQYF.

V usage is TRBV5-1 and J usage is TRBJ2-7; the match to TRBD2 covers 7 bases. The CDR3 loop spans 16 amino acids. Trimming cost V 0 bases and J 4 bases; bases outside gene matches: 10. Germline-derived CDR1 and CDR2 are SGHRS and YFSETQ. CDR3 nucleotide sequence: TGCGCCAGCAGCTTGGTGATCGCGGGAGAACAATACGAGCAGTACTTC. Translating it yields CASSLVIAGEQYEQYF.

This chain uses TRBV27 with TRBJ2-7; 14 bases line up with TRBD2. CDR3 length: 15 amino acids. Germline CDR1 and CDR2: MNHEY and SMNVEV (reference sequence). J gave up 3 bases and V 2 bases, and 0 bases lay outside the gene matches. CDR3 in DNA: TGTGCCAGCAGTTTAGGGACTAGCGGGAGCTACGAGCAGTACTTC. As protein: CASSLGTSGSYEQYF.

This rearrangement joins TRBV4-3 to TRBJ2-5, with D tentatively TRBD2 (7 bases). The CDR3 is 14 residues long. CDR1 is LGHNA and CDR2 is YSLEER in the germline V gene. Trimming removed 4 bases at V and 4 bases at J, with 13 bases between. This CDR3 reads CASSPRGGGETQYF. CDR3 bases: TGCGCCAGCAGCCCTCGGGGAGGGGGAGAGACCCAGTACTTC.